This T cell receptor (beta chain) emerged from a study of neurological immune-mediated disorders. In this sample, this clonotype turned up many times. Via MiXCR, TCRdb re-called the 5' RACE reads, giving one row per CDR3 protein. The sample has about 120,000 distinct CDR3 sequences; about 3.4% are singletons. Germline values: CDR1 SGHRS, CDR2 YFSETQ. The CDR3 contains 15 residues. V was pared by 3 bases and J by 2 bases, with 8 bases of the junction left unmatched. The chain carries TRBV5-1 and TRBJ2-7; TRBD2 matches at 7 bases. The TCR originated in a woman in her 30s with multiple sclerosis. The sample comprised PBMCs. The CDR3: CASSSSSGAPYEQYF. The CDR3 DNA follows: TGCGCCAGCAGCTCTTCTAGCGGAGCCCCCTACGAGCAGTACTTC.